A single sample gave rise to the 20 T cell receptor beta chains below, sequenced in a study of shared clonotypes between healthy human individuals. The data were produced by immunoSEQ multiplex PCR, yet TCRdb's version contains in-frame clones alone and is incomplete. The sample carries about 2.5 million clones, around 93% recorded once. The sample consisted of naive CD4+ T cells from PBMCs. This sample's subset: CD45RA+ positively selected. The receptors originated from a man aged 18 to 30 in good health. Some clones in this sample may be carry-over from other donors' samples.

The rearrangement links TRBV2 to TRBJ1-6; D is uncertain. Trimming shortened V by 7 bases and J by 9 bases, and 10 bases separated the two germline ends. The CDR3 contains 12 residues. Germline values: CDR1 SNHLY, CDR2 FYNNEI. The CDR3 reads CASNDGGSPLHF. Written as DNA, the CDR3 is TGTGCCAGCAACGATGGAGGTTCACCCCTCCACTTT.

The V gene is TRBV11-2, the J gene TRBJ1-4; D remains ambiguous. The CDR3 spans 16 residues. CDR1 and CDR2 (germline): SGHAT, FQNNGV. The V end lost 5 bases, the J end lost 4 bases, and 17 bases lay between the germline ends. The CDR3 DNA reads TGTGCCAGCAGCCCCCTTGTGACCGGACTTAATGAAAAACTGTTTTTT. Protein: CASSPLVTGLNEKLFF.

The CDR3 DNA follows: TGCGCCAGCAGCTTGGCCCTGCCGGGGTCCTACGAGCAGTACTTC. As protein: CASSLALPGSYEQYF. The rearrangement joins TRBV5-1 to TRBJ2-7; D perhaps matches TRBD2 (5 bases). Germline loops: CDR1 SGHRS, CDR2 YFSETQ. Trimming cost V 0 bases and J 1 base, with 11 bases left between them. This CDR3 is 15 amino acids long. The full variable domain, completed using reference TRBV5-1 and TRBJ2-7, is KAGVTQTPRYLIKTRGQQVTLSCSPISGHRSVSWYQQTPGQGLQFLFEYFSETQRNKGNFPGRFSGRQFSNSRSEMNVSTLELGDSALYLCASSLALPGSYEQYFGPGTRLTVT.

The V call is TRBV15, the J call TRBJ2-1, with D perhaps TRBD1 (5 bases). CDR1 LNHNV and CDR2 YYDKDF come from the germline V gene (reference sequence). Trimming removed 1 base at V and 8 bases at J, with 9 bases between. There are 13 residues in the CDR3. The CDR3 DNA sequence: TGTGCCACCAGCAGAGTGCAGGGCTATGAGCAGTTCTTC. Protein: CATSRVQGYEQFF.

The chain joins TRBV7-2 to TRBJ2-7; 9 nucleotides match TRBD2. Trimming took 3 bases from V and 2 from J; bases not matched to a gene: 2. CDR1 is SGHTA and CDR2 is FQGNSA in the germline V gene. This CDR3 is 14 amino acids long. CDR3 nucleotide sequence: TGTGCCAGCAGCTTTAGCGGGAGCCCCTACGAGCAGTACTTC. Translation gives CASSFSGSPYEQYF.

V usage is TRBV21-1 and J usage is TRBJ2-3; the table calls TRBD2, which could not be checked here. TRBV21-1 is tagged as a pseudogene. The CDR3 contains 21 residues. CDR3 sequence reads: CASSRKGGQLKTSGTTDTQYF. For the CDR3, the DNA is TGTGCCAGCAGCCGGAAAGGGGGACAGCTGAAGACTAGCGGGACCACAGATACGCAGTATTTT.

In regard to this clone: Other DNA sequences from this sample encode an identical CDR3 as well. The rearrangement uses TRBV5-1 and TRBJ2-3; 8 bases map to TRBD1. The length of the CDR3 is 14 residues. V was pared by 2 bases and J by 3 bases, with 2 bases of the junction left unmatched. In germline, CDR1 is SGHRS, CDR2 YFSETQ. CDR3 in DNA: TGCGCCAGCAGCTTCGGACAGGGAACAGATACGCAGTATTTT. It translates to CASSFGQGTDTQYF.

This clone was detected once. The chain has TRBV5-4 and TRBJ2-1; TRBD1 aligns across 7 bases. The CDR3 length is 15 residues. Trimming cost V 0 bases and J 7 bases; bases outside gene matches: 7. CDR1 is SGHNT and CDR2 is YYREEE in the germline V gene (reference sequence). The CDR3 bases are TGTGCCAGCAGCTTGGGAGGGGGCAGGAGGAATGAGCAGTTCTTC. Amino acids: CASSLGGGRRNEQFF.

The chain combines TRBV19 with TRBJ1-5; D possibly corresponds to TRBD1 (6 bases). There are 20 residues in the CDR3. The V gene lost 3 bases and the J gene lost 1 base, with 25 bases spanning the gap. In germline, CDR1 is LNHDA, CDR2 SQIVND (reference sequence). This CDR3 reads CASSISFGTGTLSSNQPQHF. CDR3 bases: TGTGCCAGTAGTATCTCATTTGGAACCGGGACACTCTCGAGCAATCAGCCCCAGCATTTT.

The CDR3 DNA reads TGTGCCAGCAGCTTAGTTAAGGGCCCGTCCGGTGGCTACACCTTC. As protein: CASSLVKGPSGGYTF. The chain is built from TRBV7-9 and TRBJ1-2, with D unresolved. Trimming pared 1 base from V and 7 bases from J, leaving 16 bases between. This CDR3 comprises 15 residues. Looked up from germline, CDR1 is SEHNR and CDR2 is FQNEAQ (reference sequence).

This sequence joins TRBV4-1 and TRBJ2-7; D might be TRBD1 (6 bases). V was trimmed by 0 bases and J by 7 bases, leaving 16 bases between them. The CDR3 contains 15 residues. Germline CDR1 and CDR2: MGHRA and YSYEKL. CDR3 sequence: CASSQDRQGRWEQYF. The CDR3, as DNA: TGCGCCAGCAGCCAAGATAGGCAGGGGAGATGGGAGCAGTACTTC.

This chain uses TRBV5-1 with TRBJ2-5; 14 bases fit TRBD2. Germline CDR1 is SGHRS and CDR2 is YFSETQ. V trimming: 4 bases; J trimming: 2 bases; junction bases outside the gene matches: 16. The CDR3 loop spans 20 amino acids. The DNA of the CDR3 is TGCGCCAGCAGCCTGGAGGGACTAGCGGGAGAAATTGGTTCACAAGAGACCCAGTACTTC. Amino acids: CASSLEGLAGEIGSQETQYF. The full variable domain, its missing parts supplied by reference TRBV5-1 and TRBJ2-5, is KAGVTQTPRYLIKTRGQQVTLSCSPISGHRSVSWYQQTPGQGLQFLFEYFSETQRNKGNFPGRFSGRQFSNSRSEMNVSTLELGDSALYLCASSLEGLAGEIGSQETQYFGPGTRLLVL.

This rearrangement joins TRBV29-1 to TRBJ2-7; D is unresolved. CDR1 and CDR2 (germline): SQVTM, ANQGSEA. Deletions cut 6 bases from V and 2 bases from J, with 11 bases between. The CDR3 loop spans 12 amino acids. CDR3 coding DNA: TGCAGCGTAGGATTGGTTCCCTACGAGCAGTACTTC. Amino acid sequence: CSVGLVPYEQYF.

The J gene is TRBJ2-3, the V gene TRBV7-3; 14 bases line up with TRBD2. CDR3 length: 17 residues. V shed 5 bases and J 11 bases; nucleotides not matched to a gene: 15. Germline CDR1 is SGHTA and CDR2 is FQGTGA. This CDR3 is CASSLDPRDGLAGGQYF. In DNA form, the CDR3 reads TGTGCCAGCAGCCTAGACCCCCGCGATGGACTAGCGGGGGGGCAGTATTTT.

The chain links TRBV21-1 to TRBJ2-6; the D call of TRBD1 is as the table states it, not checked on the DNA. TRBV21-1 is flagged as a pseudogene. The CDR3 consists of 13 residues. The CDR3 DNA reads TGTGCCAGCAGCTCGGGACAGGGGAACGTCCTGACTTTC. It is translated as CASSSGQGNVLTF.

The chain has TRBV7-6 and TRBJ2-1; weak D call: TRBD2 (5 bases). Trimming removed 6 bases from V and 2 bases from J, with 14 bases in between. There are 15 residues in the CDR3. CDR1 and CDR2 from the germline V gene are SGHVS and FNYEAQ. The CDR3 DNA follows: TGTGCCAGCAGAGAAGCGGACTTACCCTACAATGAGCAGTTCTTC. Translation gives CASREADLPYNEQFF.

This rearrangement joins TRBV7-9 to TRBJ1-1; the D is unclear. V gave up 5 bases and J gave up 1 base, with 14 bases separating them. Germline V gene lookup returns CDR1 SEHNR and CDR2 FQNEAQ (reference sequence). This CDR3 has 15 amino acids. The CDR3 here is CASSRPGRPNTEAFF. The CDR3 DNA is TGTGCCAGCAGCCGCCCGGGTAGGCCGAACACTGAAGCTTTCTTT.

The chain uses TRBV18 and TRBJ2-7; D ambiguous. The CDR3 is 15 amino acids. Germline assignment: CDR1 KGHSH and CDR2 LQKENI. V shed 3 bases and J shed 0 bases, with 12 bases lying between them. CDR3: CASSPRTTTSYEQYF. CDR3 bases: TGTGCCAGCTCACCGCGGACCACCACCTCCTACGAGCAGTACTTC.

The chain has TRBV4-2 and TRBJ1-5, with 9 nucleotides matching TRBD1. J lost 3 bases, V lost 2 bases, and 5 bases had no gene match. The germline gives CDR1 LGHNA, CDR2 YNFKEQ. The CDR3 is 16 residues long. CDR3 loop: CASSQFGQGPNQPQHF. The CDR3 DNA is TGTGCCAGCAGCCAATTCGGACAGGGGCCCAATCAGCCCCAGCATTTT.

The rearrangement uses TRBV28 and TRBJ1-1; TRBD1 agrees at 7 bases. Germline V gives CDR1 MDHEN, CDR2 SYDVKM. The CDR3 has 16 residues. Losses at the gene ends were 5 bases for V and 0 bases for J; bases not matched to a gene: 9. CDR3 amino acids: CASSAPGQRMNTEAFF. The CDR3 bases are TGTGCCAGCAGTGCCCCGGGACAGAGAATGAACACTGAAGCTTTCTTT.